Listed here is a single T cell receptor beta chain. Its matching antigen is unknown. Germline V lookup: CDR1 LGHNA, CDR2 YSLEER. The CDR3 consists of 15 residues. Trimming took off 0 bases at V and 1 base at J, with 7 bases between the two ends. Here immunoSEQ multiplex PCR was the method, and the copy in TCRdb shows in-frame clones only, minus some. In the table there are over 100,000 clones, 85% to 95% of which are singletons. The sample belongs to a study of OX40 agonist ivuxolimab in advanced cancers. Background on the study: Partial responses were achieved by three patients, one with hepatocellular carcinoma and two with cutaneous melanoma. Overall study results and limits: Doses of 0.1 to 3.0 mg/kg were accompanied by clonal expansion of CD4+ and CD8+ blood T cells by week 6. On average, CD8+ T cells showed a greater number of expanded clones than CD4+. The antigen specificity of the peripheral T cells (those that were expanded) was not determined.

The rearrangement joins TRBV4-3 to TRBJ1-3, with unresolved D. This receptor was identified in an adult with an advanced solid tumor such as melanoma, head and neck, liver or kidney cancer. Source: CD4+ or CD8+ T cells sorted from blood, taken in a trial of the OX40 agonist ivuxolimab. DNA of the CDR3: TGCGCCAGCAGCCAAGATCCCCAGTCTGGAAACACCATATATTTT. The encoded protein is CASSQDPQSGNTIYF.